A single sample gave rise to the 27 T cell receptor beta chains below, sequenced in a study of PD-1 blockade in classical Hodgkin lymphoma. Only in-frame clones appear in the TCRdb table, and some are missing; sequencing was by immunoSEQ multiplex PCR. The profile covers 60,000 or so clones, with more than 90% appearing a single time and about 8.8% taken by the ten largest. Every patient relapsed after autologous stem cell transplantation, and brentuximab vedotin exposure varied. This specimen was peripheral blood mononuclear cells (PBMCs), taken at baseline. The receptors come from a human donor with classical Hodgkin lymphoma.

This chain joins TRBV6-5 and TRBJ2-5; D is unresolved. Germline CDR1 MNHEY, CDR2 SVGAGI. V lost 4 bases and J 2 bases, leaving 11 bases between the germline ends. CDR3 length: 14 residues. CDR3 coding DNA: TGTGCCAGCAGTTCGATAGTACTTCAAGAGACCCAGTACTTC. It is translated as CASSSIVLQETQYF.

This clone was counted once. The V gene is TRBV9, the J gene TRBJ2-3; the D gene is possibly TRBD2 (6 bases). The CDR3 has 13 residues. Per germline, CDR1 SGDLS and CDR2 YYNGEE. Trimming removed 5 bases from V and 2 bases from J, with 9 bases in between. The CDR3: CASRQDYTDTQYF. DNA of the CDR3: TGTGCCAGCAGACAGGACTACACAGATACGCAGTATTTT.

This chain links TRBV6-6 with TRBJ1-1; no reliable D call. Per germline, CDR1 MNHNY and CDR2 SVGAGI (reference sequence). Trimming left V 1 base short and J 7 bases short, with 7 bases between. The CDR3 is 12 amino acids. The DNA for the CDR3 is TGTGCCAGCAGTTACTGGGGTCTTGAAGCTTTCTTT. Its translation is CASSYWGLEAFF.

The chain links TRBV6-6 to TRBJ2-5; D unresolved. The germline V and J ends were trimmed by 5 bases and 5 bases, with 6 bases remaining between them. Germline CDR1 MNHNY, CDR2 SVGAGI (reference sequence). The CDR3 sequence is 11 residues long. The CDR3 region has the DNA TGTGCCAGCAGTCTGCACGAGACCCAGTACTTC. This encodes CASSLHETQYF.

The J gene is TRBJ1-6, the V gene TRBV6-1; no reliable D call. This CDR3 has 15 residues. The germline V gene encodes CDR1 MNHNS and CDR2 SASEGT. V dropped 6 bases and J dropped 9 bases, with 18 bases sitting between them. The chain's CDR3 is CASRDVDTYFSPLHF. Here the CDR3 DNA reads TGTGCCAGCAGGGACGTAGACACTTACTTTTCACCCCTCCACTTT.

CDR3 amino acids: CASSGASGRVIGNEQFF. The CDR3 DNA sequence: TGTGCCAGCAGTGGGGCTAGCGGGAGAGTCATTGGGAATGAGCAGTTCTTC. The chain employs TRBV6-1 and TRBJ2-1; TRBD2 aligns across 10 bases. Germline CDR1 and CDR2: MNHNS and SASEGT. CDR3 size: 17 residues. With V trimmed by 4 bases and J by 7 bases, 13 bases remained unmatched.

The chain carries TRBV6-5 and TRBJ2-7; 7 bases are shared with TRBD2. V was clipped by 6 bases and J by 0 bases; unmatched bases: 8. Germline lookup yields CDR1 MNHEY and CDR2 SVGAGI. CDR3 length equals 15 residues. CDR3 residues: CASSLSLAASYEQYF. The CDR3 region has the DNA TGTGCCAGCAGCCTCTCTCTAGCGGCCTCCTACGAGCAGTACTTC.

Here the CDR3 reads CASSRTVYSNQPQHF. For the CDR3, the DNA is TGTGCCAGTAGTCGGACGGTATATAGCAATCAGCCCCAGCATTTT. The chain joins TRBV6-5 to TRBJ1-5; no clear D gene. From germline, CDR1 is MNHEY and CDR2 SVGAGI. This CDR3 has 15 residues. Trimming took 9 bases from V and 0 from J, leaving 15 bases between them.

This chain connects TRBV7-8 to TRBJ2-1, with a tentative D call TRBD1 (6 bases). Germline CDR1 and CDR2: SGHVS and FQNEAQ. Trimming removed 2 bases from V and 4 bases from J, with 18 bases in between. CDR3 length: 17 residues. The CDR3 DNA reads as TGTGCCAGCAGCTTAAAGCCTGCAATGGGGACATACAATGAGCAGTTCTTC. Its protein product is CASSLKPAMGTYNEQFF.

The CDR3 protein is CASSATGGSYNEQFF. The CDR3 DNA reads TGTGCCAGCAGTGCCACAGGGGGCTCCTACAATGAGCAGTTCTTC. The chain couples TRBV6-1 to TRBJ2-1; 8 nucleotides align to TRBD1. The V segment lost 4 bases and the J segment 0 bases; nucleotides outside the gene matches: 2. This CDR3 has 15 residues. Looked up from germline, CDR1 is MNHNS and CDR2 is SASEGT.

This chain joins TRBV19 and TRBJ2-3, with D possibly matching TRBD2 (5 bases). Germline loops: CDR1 LNHDA, CDR2 SQIVND (reference sequence). Trimming took off 3 bases at V and 4 bases at J, with 11 bases between the two ends. The CDR3 sequence is 14 residues long. The CDR3 coding sequence is TGTGCCAGTAGTATCTTCAGCGGCGCAGATACGCAGTATTTT. It yields the protein CASSIFSGADTQYF.

The sample holds one count of this clone. This chain uses TRBV7-2 with TRBJ2-7, with a tentative D call TRBD1 (6 bases). In germline, CDR1 is SGHTA, CDR2 FQGNSA. CDR3 length: 15 amino acids. The V end lost 3 bases, the J end lost 2 bases, and 14 bases lay between the germline ends. The CDR3 nucleotides are TGTGCCAGCAGCTTGGTAGGGACATCCACCTACGAGCAGTACTTC. Translation gives CASSLVGTSTYEQYF.

This clone was detected once. The gene calls are TRBV4-1 and TRBJ2-3; D call uncertain. The CDR3 consists of 17 residues. Trimming stripped 0 bases from V and 0 bases from J, with 13 bases between. The germline V gene encodes CDR1 MGHRA and CDR2 YSYEKL. The CDR3 sequence: CASSQDPLLGSTDTQYF. The CDR3 DNA reads as TGCGCCAGCAGCCAAGACCCTCTCCTAGGGAGCACAGATACGCAGTATTTT.

This chain links TRBV7-9 with TRBJ1-2, with 7 nucleotides matching TRBD1. J was trimmed by 4 bases and V by 2 bases; bases with no gene match: 10. Germline lookup yields CDR1 SEHNR and CDR2 FQNEAQ (reference sequence). The CDR3 sequence is 16 residues long. The CDR3 reads CASSLHPGRGFYGYTF. The CDR3 coding sequence is TGTGCCAGCAGCTTACACCCCGGCAGGGGGTTCTATGGCTACACCTTC.

The chain couples TRBV7-2 to TRBJ1-2; no reliable D call. The V end lost 5 bases, the J end lost 7 bases, and 14 bases lay between the germline ends. Germline V CDR1 and CDR2: SGHTA, FQGNSA. The CDR3 covers 13 residues. The CDR3 DNA reads TGTGCCAGCAGCACCGACTCGCGGGTTGGCTACACCTTC. The encoded protein is CASSTDSRVGYTF. The variable domain in full, with the rest retrieved from reference TRBV7-2 and TRBJ1-2, is GAGVSQSPSNKVTEKGKDVELRCDPISGHTALYWYRQSLGQGLEFLIYFQGNSAPDKSGLPSDRFSAERTGGSVSTLTIQRTQQEDSAVYLCASSTDSRVGYTFGSGTRLTVV.

This chain uses TRBV13 with TRBJ1-2; D ambiguous. V shed 4 bases and J shed 1 base, with 10 bases lying between them. CDR3 size: 14 residues. Looked up from germline, CDR1 is PRHDT and CDR2 is FYEKMQ (reference sequence). CDR3 protein: CASSSRPINYGYTF. CDR3 sequence (DNA): TGTGCCAGCAGCTCCAGACCGATTAACTATGGCTACACCTTC.

The V call is TRBV28, the J call TRBJ2-3; D remains unclear. Germline CDR1 is MDHEN and CDR2 is SYDVKM. The CDR3 runs to 17 residues. Trimming took off 2 bases at V and 2 bases at J, with 17 bases between the two ends. The DNA for the CDR3 is TGTGCCAGCAGTTTACCCCGCTTTGTCTCTAACACAGATACGCAGTATTTT. It yields the protein CASSLPRFVSNTDTQYF.

The chain is built from TRBV25-1 and TRBJ1-5, with D tentatively TRBD1 (6 bases). This CDR3 is 12 amino acids long. Trimming removed 3 bases at V and 7 bases at J, with 7 bases between. Germline CDR1 MGHDK, CDR2 SYGVNS. The CDR3 sequence is CASSDGQQPQHF. The CDR3 DNA reads TGTGCCAGCAGTGATGGACAGCAGCCCCAGCATTTT.

The J gene is TRBJ2-5, the V gene TRBV19; the match to TRBD2 covers 7 bases. The ends lost 3 bases at V and 2 bases at J; junction bases unmatched: 12. The CDR3 is 17 amino acids. Germline CDR1 reads LNHDA; CDR2 reads SQIVND (reference sequence). The CDR3 protein is CASSIGGTLIVQETQYF. In DNA form, the CDR3 reads TGTGCCAGTAGTATCGGGGGGACTCTTATCGTTCAAGAGACCCAGTACTTC.

V gene TRBV10-1 combines with J gene TRBJ2-1, with D possibly being TRBD1 or TRBD2 (5 bases each). This CDR3 is built from 16 residues. In germline, CDR1 is WNHNN, CDR2 SYGVQD (reference sequence). The V gene lost 4 bases and the J gene lost 5 bases, with 18 bases spanning the gap. The CDR3: CASSGGTQVRDNEQFF. As DNA, the CDR3 is TGCGCCAGCAGTGGGGGGACCCAGGTCAGGGACAATGAGCAGTTCTTC.

The gene calls are TRBV4-2 and TRBJ2-1; 8 nucleotides match TRBD2. With V trimmed by 0 bases and J by 9 bases, 4 bases remained unmatched. Germline V gives CDR1 LGHNA, CDR2 YNFKEQ. The CDR3 length is 14 residues. This CDR3 reads CASSQDKAGAEQFF. In DNA form, the CDR3 reads TGTGCCAGCAGCCAAGATAAAGCGGGAGCTGAGCAGTTCTTC.

This clone has only one observation. The chain joins TRBV5-1 to TRBJ1-1; 11 bases match TRBD1. The V segment lost 2 bases and the J segment 6 bases; nucleotides outside the gene matches: 6. Germline loops: CDR1 SGHRS, CDR2 YFSETQ. This CDR3 is built from 15 residues. DNA of the CDR3: TGCGCCAGCAGCTTAGGACAGGGGGCGATCCCTGAAGCTTTCTTT. Protein: CASSLGQGAIPEAFF.

The chain recombines TRBV30 with TRBJ2-2, with 8 bases that match TRBD1. V was clipped by 5 bases and J by 6 bases; unmatched bases: 5. The CDR3 length is 13 residues. The germline CDR1 and CDR2 sequences are GTSNPN and SVGIG (reference sequence). This CDR3 is CAWGQGLAGELFF. The DNA for the CDR3 is TGTGCCTGGGGACAGGGCCTCGCCGGGGAGCTGTTTTTT.

The CDR3 reads CASSLRAGLYNEQFF. The CDR3 nucleotides are TGTGCCAGCAGTTTACGGGCGGGACTATACAATGAGCAGTTCTTC. The chain joins TRBV27 to TRBJ2-1; 7 positions agree with TRBD2. The germline CDR1 and CDR2 sequences are MNHEY and SMNVEV (reference sequence). CDR3 length: 15 amino acids. After removal of 2 bases from V and 4 bases from J, the junction contained 5 bases not matched to a gene.

The chain links TRBV11-2 to TRBJ2-1; D is ambiguous. Germline V lookup: CDR1 SGHAT, CDR2 FQNNGV. V lost 5 bases to trimming and J lost 4 bases, with 12 bases between them. The CDR3 spans 14 residues. CDR3: CASSTQGPYNEQFF. The CDR3, as DNA: TGTGCCAGCAGCACACAAGGACCTTACAATGAGCAGTTCTTC.

The rearrangement links TRBV5-4 to TRBJ2-3; D is undetermined. Trimming took 2 bases from V and 0 from J, leaving 4 bases between them. Germline CDR1 is SGHNT and CDR2 is YYREEE (reference sequence). The CDR3 length is 13 residues. The CDR3 nucleotides read TGTGCCAGCAGCTTACCGAGCACAGATACGCAGTATTTT. Protein: CASSLPSTDTQYF.

V gene TRBV29-1 combines with J gene TRBJ2-5; D perhaps matches TRBD1 (5 bases). The CDR3 spans 11 residues. The V gene's germline CDR1 is SQVTM and CDR2 ANQGSEA. In DNA form, the CDR3 reads TGCAGTATGGGGCTAGTGGAGACCCAGTACTTC. Its protein is CSMGLVETQYF.